Following are 13 T cell receptor beta chains from one sample sequenced in a study of T-cell reconstitution after alpha-beta-depleted transplantation in children. Unique molecular identifiers were incorporated when the TCRbeta library was constructed. TCRdb processed the PCR reads anew with MiXCR; each CDR3 protein has one entry. The profile shows about 47,000 distinct CDR3 sequences, roughly 50% of them singletons. Sequenced material: peripheral blood, taken before TCRalphabeta/CD19-depleted stem cell transplant. Receptors were obtained from a boy under two years old with SCID, due to receive a stem cell transplant.

V is TRBV20-1 and J is TRBJ2-1; 13 nucleotides align to TRBD2. J was trimmed by 7 bases and V by 4 bases; bases with no gene match: 4. Per germline, CDR1 DFQATT and CDR2 SNEGSKA (reference sequence). The CDR3 covers 14 residues. The chain's CDR3 is CSATGLAGSNEQFF. In DNA form, the CDR3 reads TGCAGTGCTACGGGACTAGCGGGGTCTAATGAGCAGTTCTTC.

This clonotype showed up just a few times. The genes are TRBV5-5 and TRBJ1-1; 10 positions agree with TRBD1. J gave up 0 bases and V 0 bases, and 2 bases lay outside the gene matches. Germline values: CDR1 SGHKS, CDR2 YYEKEE (reference sequence). CDR3 size: 16 residues. The CDR3: CASSLGDRGMNTEAFF. CDR3 in DNA: TGTGCCAGCAGCTTGGGGGACAGGGGCATGAACACTGAAGCTTTCTTT.

V and J are TRBV20-1 and TRBJ1-2, with TRBD1 identical over 8 bases. V lost 5 bases, J lost 5 bases, and 7 bases stayed unmatched. From germline, CDR1 is DFQATT and CDR2 SNEGSKA (reference sequence). This CDR3 spans 13 amino acids. The CDR3 spells CSAPETGEYGYTF. The DNA for the CDR3 is TGCAGTGCTCCGGAGACAGGGGAGTATGGCTACACCTTC.

The chain recombines TRBV20-1 with TRBJ2-7; a possible D gene is TRBD1 (7 bases). Germline CDR1 reads DFQATT; CDR2 reads SNEGSKA (reference sequence). Trimming pared 2 bases from V and 0 bases from J, leaving 8 bases between. This CDR3 region has 13 residues. DNA of the CDR3: TGCAGTGCTAGACAGGGGGGCTCCTACGAGCAGTACTTC. Its protein is CSARQGGSYEQYF.

This clonotype was counted a few times. This chain connects TRBV7-2 to TRBJ2-7, with TRBD1 as a possible D gene (6 bases). The germline V gene has CDR1 SGHTA and CDR2 FQGNSA. Trimming removed 1 base at V and 0 bases at J, with 13 bases between. The CDR3 sequence is 16 residues long. In DNA form, the CDR3 reads TGTGCCAGCAGCTTAGACCCTACAGGGAACTCCTACGAGCAGTACTTC. Protein: CASSLDPTGNSYEQYF.

This chain links TRBV9 with TRBJ1-1, with D possibly matching TRBD1 (6 bases). The CDR3 is made up of 15 amino acids. V was cut by 3 bases and J by 4 bases, with 16 bases left in between. Germline V gene data show CDR1 as SGDLS and CDR2 as YYNGEE. The CDR3, as DNA: TGTGCCAGCAGCGCCGGACAGCGGGCGGGCACTGAAGCTTTCTTT. This gives the protein CASSAGQRAGTEAFF.

This chain joins TRBV7-2 and TRBJ2-7, with 8 nucleotides matching TRBD2. This CDR3 is 15 amino acids long. Germline lookup yields CDR1 SGHTA and CDR2 FQGNSA. V gave up 5 bases and J gave up 2 bases; unmatched junction bases: 8. CDR3 in amino acids: CASSPQRGLPYEQYF. CDR3 DNA: TGTGCCAGCAGCCCTCAGCGGGGGCTCCCCTACGAGCAGTACTTC.

The rearrangement joins TRBV3-1 to TRBJ2-7, with 9 bases lining up with TRBD2. The CDR3 extends over 16 amino acids. CDR1 is LGHDT, CDR2 YNNKEL, per germline (reference sequence). J gave up 5 bases and V 1 base, and 9 bases lay outside the gene matches. CDR3 coding DNA: TGTGCCAGCAGCCAAGGGCTAGCGGGGACTCAGCACGAGCAGTACTTC. Translated: CASSQGLAGTQHEQYF.

This clonotype was observed a few times. The rearrangement links TRBV6-5 to TRBJ2-7, with TRBD2 as a possible D gene (6 bases). Trimming left V 6 bases short and J 1 base short, with 22 bases between. The CDR3 totals 17 residues. Per germline, CDR1 MNHEY and CDR2 SVGAGI. CDR3: CASSLTPRLAESYEQYF. The CDR3, as DNA: TGTGCCAGCAGCTTAACACCCCGGTTAGCGGAATCCTACGAGCAGTACTTC.

V usage is TRBV6-6 and J usage is TRBJ1-4, with D possibly being TRBD1 (6 bases). The germline gives CDR1 MNHNY, CDR2 SVGAGI (reference sequence). V dropped 6 bases and J dropped 13 bases, with 15 bases sitting between them. CDR3 length: 12 amino acids. The CDR3 DNA reads as TGTGCCAGCAGCGGAGGGGGGCAGGGACTGTTTTTT. This gives the protein CASSGGGQGLFF.

V and J are TRBV6-5 and TRBJ2-3, with 9 bases that match TRBD2. The CDR3 contains 15 residues. The V gene's germline CDR1 is MNHEY and CDR2 SVGAGI. V shed 2 bases, J shed 0 bases, and the junction held 0 bases outside the gene matches. The CDR3 is CASSYTSGSTDTQYF. As DNA, the CDR3 is TGTGCCAGCAGTTACACTAGCGGGAGCACAGATACGCAGTATTTT.

V is TRBV28 and J is TRBJ2-1, with D perhaps TRBD1 or TRBD2 (5 bases each). The CDR3 covers 15 residues. V was pared by 0 bases and J by 6 bases, with 12 bases between. Germline V gives CDR1 MDHEN, CDR2 SYDVKM. The CDR3 loop is CASSLWGEARNEQFF. DNA of the CDR3: TGTGCCAGCAGTTTATGGGGGGAAGCGCGCAATGAGCAGTTCTTC.

This clonotype was detected only a few times. In DNA form, the CDR3 reads TGTGCCACCACAGCGGCATACCTTAATGAAAAACTGTTTTTT. It translates to CATTAAYLNEKLFF. The rearrangement joins TRBV6-1 to TRBJ1-4; no reliable D call. Trimming took 10 bases from V and 4 from J, leaving 16 bases between them. Germline-derived CDR1 and CDR2 are MNHNS and SASEGT. The CDR3 has 14 residues.